This T cell receptor (beta chain) is drawn from a study of T cell clusters in autoimmune cytopenias. Study-wide points: TRB repertoire shifts in secondary cytopenia and chronic lymphocytic leukemia mostly reflected lymphoma, not autoimmunity. The T cell clusters were defined only in silico, without experimental functional validation.

Each sample's input was roughly 230 ng genomic DNA, 38,000 or so genome equivalents. This clonotype shows up as medium-sized by frequency. Its antigen is as yet unknown. CDR3 length equals 13 residues. Germline V gene sequence: CDR1 MNHEY, CDR2 SVGAGI. TRB was amplified by touch-down multiplex PCR, primer pools A and B combined. TCRdb processed the multiplex PCR reads again and assigns one entry to each CDR3 protein, with no DNA. The listing contains 1,900 or so distinct CDR3 sequences. This chain joins TRBV6-5 and TRBJ2-7. Material: peripheral blood. This clonotype was obtained from a human donor with an autoimmune cytopenia, with autoimmune hepatitis or in good health (not recorded which). The CDR3 protein is CASSYTASYEQYF.